Below are 10 T cell receptor beta chains sequenced from a single sample in a study of blood T cell repertoires in COVID-19. Assay: immunoSEQ multiplex PCR; the TCRdb copy retains only in-frame clones and omits some. The data contain about 210,000 clones, roughly 84% of them singletons. Source material: PBMCs or T cells enriched from blood (not recorded which). The receptors stem from a man aged 25 to 40 in a cohort exposed to, infected with or recovered from COVID-19 (not recorded which).

This sequence joins TRBV20-1 and TRBJ1-2; D gene ambiguous. The CDR3 is 11 amino acids. The germline gives CDR1 DFQATT, CDR2 SNEGSKA (reference sequence). Between the trimmed V and J ends, which lost 4 bases and 3 bases, there was a span of 6 bases. The CDR3, as DNA: TGCAGTGCTATCGTAGACTATGGCTACACCTTC. Translating gives CSAIVDYGYTF.

The rearrangement links TRBV3-1 (or the pseudogene TRBV3-2) to TRBJ2-4, with TRBD2 matching over 7 bases. Trimming removed 4 bases from V and 6 bases from J; junction bases left unmatched: 6. Germline CDR1 reads LGHDT; CDR2 reads YNNKEL (reference sequence). The CDR3 runs to 14 residues. The CDR3 DNA reads TGTGCCAGCAGCCGGGGCGGGAGTGGAAACATTCAGTACTTC. Encoded protein: CASSRGGSGNIQYF.

J is TRBJ2-7 and V is TRBV16, with D possibly matching TRBD2 (5 bases). Germline CDR1 reads KGHSY; CDR2 reads FQNENV. Trimming pared 2 bases from V and 0 bases from J, leaving 17 bases between. This CDR3 is built from 17 residues. CDR3 amino acids: CASSQGRVSSSSYEQYF. The CDR3 nucleotides are TGTGCCAGCAGCCAAGGGCGGGTCAGCTCGAGCTCCTACGAGCAGTACTTC.

J is TRBJ1-1 and V is TRBV9, with D hard to call. The CDR3 is 15 amino acids. Germline values: CDR1 SGDLS, CDR2 YYNGEE. V lost 3 bases to trimming and J lost 3 bases, with 15 bases between them. The CDR3 sequence: CASSEREGRYTEAFF. CDR3 DNA sequence: TGTGCCAGCAGCGAGAGGGAGGGCCGGTACACTGAAGCTTTCTTT.

V and J are TRBV2 and TRBJ1-5, with D perhaps TRBD1 (5 bases). The germline V and J ends were trimmed by 7 bases and 8 bases, with 15 bases remaining between them. Looked up from germline, CDR1 is SNHLY and CDR2 is FYNNEI. CDR3 length equals 13 residues. The chain's CDR3 is CASKGQGSEPQHF. CDR3 nucleotide sequence: TGTGCCAGCAAGGGGCAGGGCTCGGAGCCCCAGCATTTT.

Only one count was recorded for this clone. The chain joins TRBV28 to TRBJ2-7, with 8 bases lining up with TRBD1. Germline values: CDR1 MDHEN, CDR2 SYDVKM. The CDR3 has 16 amino acids. The J segment lost 5 bases and the V segment lost 2 bases, leaving 11 bases of the junction unmatched. As DNA, the CDR3 is TGTGCCAGCAGTTTAAGGTACGGCAGGGGGCACCACGAGCAGTACTTC. Amino acid sequence: CASSLRYGRGHHEQYF.

This sequence joins TRBV28 and TRBJ1-2; no clear D gene. V was trimmed by 6 bases and J by 6 bases, leaving 11 bases between them. The CDR3 contains 12 residues. CDR1 is MDHEN, CDR2 SYDVKM, per germline. For the CDR3, the DNA is TGTGCCAGCAGACAGACGGCTCATGGCTACACCTTC. This codes for CASRQTAHGYTF.

V and J are TRBV9 and TRBJ1-2, with TRBD1 as a possible D gene (6 bases). V gave up 4 bases and J gave up 8 bases, with 18 bases separating them. The germline gives CDR1 SGDLS, CDR2 YYNGEE. The CDR3 extends over 14 amino acids. CDR3 nucleotides: TGTGCCAGCAGCCAGGGACACCTCGCTGGGGGCTACACCTTC. Translation gives CASSQGHLAGGYTF. The variable domain in full, completed from reference TRBV9 and TRBJ1-2, reads DSGVTQTPKHLITATGQRVTLRCSPRSGDLSVYWYQQSLDQGLQFLIQYYNGEERAKGNILERFSAQQFPDLHSELNLSSLELGDSALYFCASSQGHLAGGYTFGSGTRLTVV.

This clone turned up a few times. The chain is built from TRBV9 and TRBJ2-1, with 9 bases that match TRBD1. V lost 4 bases to trimming and J lost 5 bases; unmatched junction nucleotides: 10. The CDR3 has 16 amino acids. Germline lookup yields CDR1 SGDLS and CDR2 YYNGEE. The CDR3 bases are TGTGCCAGCAGCATGGGGACAGGGAATGCACACAATGAGCAGTTCTTC. The encoded protein is CASSMGTGNAHNEQFF.

The chain recombines TRBV6-2 or TRBV6-3 with TRBJ2-3; no firm D call. The V gene lost 0 bases and the J gene lost 6 bases, with 22 bases spanning the gap. The CDR3 spans 18 residues. Germline V gives CDR1 MNHEY, CDR2 SVGEGT. The CDR3: CASSYSRFPEGRQDTQYF. CDR3 coding DNA: TGTGCCAGCAGTTACTCGAGGTTTCCGGAAGGCCGCCAGGATACGCAGTATTTT.